This T cell receptor beta chain stems from a study of response to subunit inactivated influenza vaccine. Germline CDR1 reads SEHNR; CDR2 reads FQNEAQ (reference sequence). This CDR3 is built from 15 residues. Deletions cut 2 bases from V and 11 bases from J, with 19 bases between. TCRdb independently ran MiXCR on the RT-PCR reads; one entry per CDR3 protein. The sample has around 150,000 distinct CDR3 sequences; approximately 10% are singletons. This clonotype was seen at least ten times. The specimen comprised non-naive T cells sorted from PBMCs, sampled roughly 6 weeks after vaccination. This chain connects TRBV7-9 to TRBJ2-1; D assignment may be TRBD1 or TRBD2 (5 bases each). The source is a man aged 50-60 years who received an inactivated influenza vaccine. The CDR3 nucleotides are TGTGCCAGCAGCTTAAACCAAGGGACCGGTATCAAGCAGTTCTTC. Its translation is CASSLNQGTGIKQFF.